The 21 T cell receptor beta chains below come from one sample, sequenced in a study of blood T cell repertoires in COVID-19. Profiled with immunoSEQ multiplex PCR; TCRdb holds only in-frame clones, not every one. The data show around 230,000 clones, about 86% seen once. The sample taken for sequencing was peripheral blood. The receptors were gathered from a woman in her fifties or sixties with acute or convalescent COVID-19.

J is TRBJ2-7 and V is TRBV6-5; no clear D. Per germline, CDR1 MNHEY and CDR2 SVGAGI. Trimming took 7 bases from V and 4 from J, leaving 8 bases between them. The CDR3 length is 11 residues. For the CDR3, the DNA is TGTGCCAGCACCTCCCTTTACGAGCAGTACTTC. Its protein product is CASTSLYEQYF.

The chain joins TRBV21-1 to TRBJ2-1; no check of the table's D call, TRBD2, against the DNA was made. TRBV21-1 is a documented pseudogene. The CDR3 loop spans 19 amino acids. Here the CDR3 DNA reads TGTGCCAGCAGCACCGGGACTAGCGGGAGTATCTGGCCTACGGATGAGCAGTTCTTC. This translates into CASSTGTSGSIWPTDEQFF.

The chain couples TRBV5-8 to TRBJ2-3, with D possibly matching TRBD1 (6 bases). Germline assignment: CDR1 SGHTS and CDR2 YDEGEE. The CDR3 runs to 13 residues. The V end was cut by 5 bases, the J end by 13 bases, with 20 bases between. CDR3 nucleotides: TGTGCCAGCAGTAAACCGGGACACCCGGAGGAGTATTTT. This codes for CASSKPGHPEEYF.

The chain joins TRBV2 to TRBJ1-2, with D hard to call. Germline CDR1 SNHLY, CDR2 FYNNEI. The CDR3 totals 13 residues. Trimming took off 4 bases at V and 4 bases at J, with 10 bases between the two ends. The DNA for the CDR3 is TGTGCCAGCAGTGTAGAGGGTCTCTATGGCTACACCTTC. It encodes CASSVEGLYGYTF.

The J gene is TRBJ2-1, the V gene TRBV2; D possibly corresponds to TRBD2 (6 bases). Germline CDR1 SNHLY, CDR2 FYNNEI. Trimming cost V 5 bases and J 9 bases, with 14 bases left between them. The CDR3 consists of 13 residues. CDR3 protein: CASSWNLSGEQFF. The CDR3 nucleotides read TGTGCCAGCAGTTGGAACCTTAGCGGTGAGCAGTTCTTC.

The chain combines TRBV5-6 with TRBJ2-1; 8 bases match TRBD1. V was pared by 3 bases and J by 7 bases, with 3 bases of the junction left unmatched. The CDR3 totals 13 residues. CDR1 SGHDT and CDR2 YYEEEE come from the germline V gene. The CDR3 loop reads CASSWDRRNEQFF. The CDR3 nucleotides read TGTGCCAGCAGCTGGGACAGGAGGAATGAGCAGTTCTTC.

This clone has a handful of counts. This rearrangement joins TRBV5-6 to TRBJ2-5, with a weak D call TRBD1 (6 bases). The V end lost 3 bases, the J end lost 0 bases, and 15 bases lay between the germline ends. The CDR3 runs to 16 residues. Germline loops: CDR1 SGHDT, CDR2 YYEEEE. The CDR3 DNA follows: TGTGCCAGCAGCTGGCCCCTCGGGACAAACCAAGAGACCCAGTACTTC. This sequence encodes CASSWPLGTNQETQYF.

The chain uses TRBV27 and TRBJ2-7, with 8 nucleotides matching TRBD1. The V and J ends lost 5 bases and 3 bases, in that order; junction bases with no gene match: 12. CDR1 and CDR2 (germline): MNHEY, SMNVEV (reference sequence). CDR3 length equals 16 residues. CDR3 residues: CASSPSTGDHSYEQYF. For the CDR3, the DNA is TGTGCCAGCAGTCCTTCGACAGGGGATCACAGCTACGAGCAGTACTTC.

This clone was seen a few times. The CDR3 nucleotides read TGTGCCAGCAGCAGAGGAGCGGGGGCGCAGAACATTCAGTACTTC. Protein sequence: CASSRGAGAQNIQYF. The chain joins TRBV9 to TRBJ2-4, with 8 bases matching TRBD2. Germline loops: CDR1 SGDLS, CDR2 YYNGEE. V was pared by 4 bases and J by 7 bases, with 10 bases of the junction left unmatched. This CDR3 is built from 15 residues. The full variable domain, in which reference TRBV9 and TRBJ2-4 provide the parts outside the CDR3, is DSGVTQTPKHLITATGQRVTLRCSPRSGDLSVYWYQQSLDQGLQFLIQYYNGEERAKGNILERFSAQQFPDLHSELNLSSLELGDSALYFCASSRGAGAQNIQYFGAGTRLSVL.

V gene TRBV7-2 combines with J gene TRBJ2-5; TRBD2 agrees at 11 bases. With 1 base clipped from V and 5 bases from J, the junction kept 12 bases outside the gene matches. Germline CDR1 reads SGHTA; CDR2 reads FQGNSA. The CDR3 extends over 18 amino acids. The CDR3 nucleotides are TGTGCCAGCAGCTTAGACGTCCTACTAGCGGGAGCATCGGAGACCCAGTACTTC. Protein: CASSLDVLLAGASETQYF.

The V call is TRBV12-3 or TRBV12-4, the J call TRBJ2-5; 8 bases align to TRBD2. This CDR3 comprises 13 residues. V dropped 6 bases and J dropped 4; count of bases not matched to a gene: 4. The CDR3 is CASRNGRVETQYF. The CDR3, as DNA: TGTGCCAGCAGGAACGGGAGGGTAGAGACCCAGTACTTC.

This clone was detected once. This sequence joins TRBV7-2 and TRBJ2-4, with 7 bases identical to TRBD2. V lost 3 bases to trimming and J lost 6 bases; unmatched junction nucleotides: 5. There are 14 residues in the CDR3. The germline V gene has CDR1 SGHTA and CDR2 FQGNSA. The CDR3 DNA reads as TGTGCCAGCAGCTTTGGCGGGGGACTAAACATTCAGTACTTC. Its translation: CASSFGGGLNIQYF.

This chain connects TRBV24-1 to TRBJ2-5; TRBD2 is a possible D gene (6 bases). Germline CDR1 reads KGHDR; CDR2 reads SFDVKD. This CDR3 comprises 15 residues. V shed 3 bases and J shed 1 base, with 11 bases lying between them. DNA for the CDR3: TGTGCCACCAGTGATGGATTGGGGGGCCAAGAGACCCAGTACTTC. This gives the protein CATSDGLGGQETQYF.

This chain links TRBV27 with TRBJ2-4, with 10 bases fitting TRBD2. Germline CDR1 is MNHEY and CDR2 is SMNVEV (reference sequence). V trimming: 6 bases; J trimming: 7 bases; junction bases outside the gene matches: 9. This CDR3 is built from 15 residues. CDR3 in amino acids: CASSSYSGRENIQYF. In nucleotides, the CDR3 is TGTGCCAGCAGCTCATACAGCGGGAGGGAGAACATTCAGTACTTC.

The gene calls are TRBV4-1 and TRBJ2-3; 7 positions match TRBD2. Germline CDR1 and CDR2: MGHRA and YSYEKL. This CDR3 has 16 amino acids. V lost 1 base and J lost 4; bases outside the gene matches: 8. Here the CDR3 reads CASSQGSGFRADTQYF. CDR3 bases: TGCGCCAGCAGCCAAGGTAGCGGGTTCCGGGCAGATACGCAGTATTTT.

The gene calls are TRBV14 and TRBJ1-1; a weak D match, TRBD1 (6 bases). Germline lookup yields CDR1 SGHDN and CDR2 FVKESK. CDR3 length: 14 residues. Trimming stripped 7 bases from V and 4 bases from J, with 16 bases between. The CDR3 is CASTLGQGSTEAFF. The DNA for the CDR3 is TGTGCCAGCACCTTAGGCCAGGGGAGCACTGAAGCTTTCTTT.

The rearrangement links TRBV19 to TRBJ2-3; 11 nucleotides agree with TRBD1. The V gene's germline CDR1 is LNHDA and CDR2 SQIVND (reference sequence). J was trimmed by 6 bases and V by 5 bases; bases with no gene match: 7. There are 15 residues in the CDR3. The CDR3 region has the DNA TGTGCCAGTAGTGACCGGGACAGGGGGGTGGATACGCAGTATTTT. Protein: CASSDRDRGVDTQYF.

The V call is TRBV6-5, the J call TRBJ2-2; a weak D match, TRBD2 (5 bases). Trimming removed 6 bases at V and 8 bases at J, with 10 bases between. The CDR3 spans 12 residues. The germline CDR1 and CDR2 sequences are MNHEY and SVGAGI. Here the CDR3 reads CASRTGWGELFF. Written as DNA, the CDR3 is TGTGCCAGCAGGACGGGGTGGGGGGAGCTGTTTTTT.

This chain links TRBV5-5 with TRBJ1-3, with D perhaps TRBD1 (5 bases). Trimming cost V 4 bases and J 2 bases, with 16 bases left between them. Germline V gives CDR1 SGHKS, CDR2 YYEKEE (reference sequence). This CDR3 has 16 residues. The CDR3 spells CASSPGLNMAGNTIYF. In DNA, the CDR3 is TGTGCCAGCAGCCCGGGACTAAACATGGCTGGAAACACCATATATTTT.

The J gene is TRBJ2-2, the V gene TRBV24-1; D is unclear. The CDR3 contains 15 residues. Germline CDR1 and CDR2: KGHDR and SFDVKD. V lost 1 base and J lost 12, with 17 bases in between. In nucleotides, the CDR3 is TGTGCCACCAGTGATTTAATGGCGGTTCTAGGTAAGCTGTTTTTT. Protein sequence: CATSDLMAVLGKLFF.

The rearrangement uses TRBV3-1 (or the pseudogene TRBV3-2) and TRBJ2-5, with D possibly TRBD2 on 6 matching bases. The germline V gene encodes CDR1 LGHDT and CDR2 YNNKEL (reference sequence). This CDR3 comprises 17 residues. V was pared by 3 bases and J by 3 bases, with 20 bases between. The CDR3, as DNA: TGTGCCAGCAGCCACCGAACAAAGTTCCAGCGGGAAGAGACCCAGTACTTC. This gives the protein CASSHRTKFQREETQYF.